This T cell receptor (beta chain) was recorded in a study of shared clonotypes between healthy human individuals. For the study at large: A couple of female and a few male donors aged 18 to 49 were enrolled.

None of the donors, who were healthy HIV-negative adults, had recently had acute infections or vaccinations. Germline CDR1 reads SGHRS; CDR2 reads YFSETQ. V shed 3 bases and J 10 bases; nucleotides not matched to a gene: 9. There are 13 residues in the CDR3. Sequencing was performed with immunoSEQ multiplex PCR; in TCRdb, only in-frame clones are kept and a portion is missing. The sample holds some 1,100,000 clones, approximately 80% seen once. The chain couples TRBV5-1 to TRBJ1-2; TRBD1 aligns across 7 bases. Input material: memory CD4+ T cells from PBMCs. Subset defined: CD45RA-negative fraction. The clonotype comes from a man in his late teens or twenties in good health. Some clones in this sample may be carry-over from other donors' samples. The CDR3 DNA sequence: TGCGCCAGCAGCTCTACAGGGGTCCCCAACTACACCTTC. This encodes CASSSTGVPNYTF.